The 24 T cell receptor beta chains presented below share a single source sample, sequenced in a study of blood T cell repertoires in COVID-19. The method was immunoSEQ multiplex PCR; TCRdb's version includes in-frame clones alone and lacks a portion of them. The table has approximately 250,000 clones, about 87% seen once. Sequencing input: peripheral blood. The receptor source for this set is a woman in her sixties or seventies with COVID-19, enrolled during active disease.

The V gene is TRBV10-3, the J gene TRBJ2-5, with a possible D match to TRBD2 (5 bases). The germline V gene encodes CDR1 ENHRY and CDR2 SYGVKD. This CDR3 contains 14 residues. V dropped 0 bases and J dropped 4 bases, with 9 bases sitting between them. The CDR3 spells CAISESGRGETQYF. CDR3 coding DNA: TGTGCCATCAGTGAGTCAGGGAGAGGAGAGACCCAGTACTTC.

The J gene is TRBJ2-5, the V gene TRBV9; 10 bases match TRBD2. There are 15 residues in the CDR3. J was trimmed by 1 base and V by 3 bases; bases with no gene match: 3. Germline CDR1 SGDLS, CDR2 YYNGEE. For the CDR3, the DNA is TGTGCCAGCAGCGGTAGCGGGAGGACCCAAGAGACCCAGTACTTC. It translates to CASSGSGRTQETQYF.

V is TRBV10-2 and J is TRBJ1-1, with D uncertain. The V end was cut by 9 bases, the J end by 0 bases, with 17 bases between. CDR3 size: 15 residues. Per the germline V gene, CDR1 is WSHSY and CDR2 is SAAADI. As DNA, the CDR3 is TGCGCCAGTTCCGGACGGGGAGGACTGAACACTGAAGCTTTCTTT. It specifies CASSGRGGLNTEAFF.

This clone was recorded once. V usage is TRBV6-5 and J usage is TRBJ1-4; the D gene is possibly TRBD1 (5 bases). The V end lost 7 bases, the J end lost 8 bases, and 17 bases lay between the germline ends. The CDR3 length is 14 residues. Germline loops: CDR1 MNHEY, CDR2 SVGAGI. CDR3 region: CASKAGGGKEKLFF. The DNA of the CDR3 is TGTGCCAGCAAGGCGGGGGGTGGAAAGGAAAAACTGTTTTTT.

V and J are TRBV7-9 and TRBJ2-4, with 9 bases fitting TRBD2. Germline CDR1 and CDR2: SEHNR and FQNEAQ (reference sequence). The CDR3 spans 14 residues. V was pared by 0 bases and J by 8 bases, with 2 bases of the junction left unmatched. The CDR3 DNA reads TGTGCCAGCAGCTTAGCTAGCGGGAGTTACATTCAGTACTTC. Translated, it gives CASSLASGSYIQYF. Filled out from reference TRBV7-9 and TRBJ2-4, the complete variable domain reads DTGVSQNPRHKITKRGQNVTFRCDPISEHNRLYWYRQTLGQGPEFLTYFQNEAQLEKSRLLSDRFSAERPKGSFSTLEIQRTEQGDSAMYLCASSLASGSYIQYFGAGTRLSVL.

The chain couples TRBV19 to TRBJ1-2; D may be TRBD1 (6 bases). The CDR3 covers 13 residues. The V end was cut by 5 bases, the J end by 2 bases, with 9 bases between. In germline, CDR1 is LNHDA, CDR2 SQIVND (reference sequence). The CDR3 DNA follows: TGTGCCAGTAGTGCAACAGGGAACTATGGCTACACCTTC. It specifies CASSATGNYGYTF.

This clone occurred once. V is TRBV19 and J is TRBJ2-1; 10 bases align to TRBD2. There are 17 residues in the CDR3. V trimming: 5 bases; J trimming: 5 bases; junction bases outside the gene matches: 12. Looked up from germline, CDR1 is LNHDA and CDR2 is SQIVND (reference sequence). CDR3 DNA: TGTGCCAGTAGTTCGGGACTAGCGACAAGGAGGAACAATGAGCAGTTCTTC. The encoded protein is CASSSGLATRRNNEQFF.

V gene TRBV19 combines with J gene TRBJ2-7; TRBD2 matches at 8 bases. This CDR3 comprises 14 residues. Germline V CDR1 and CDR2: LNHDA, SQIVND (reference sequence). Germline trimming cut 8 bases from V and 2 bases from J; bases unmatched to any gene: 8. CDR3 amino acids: CASAELAGTYEQYF. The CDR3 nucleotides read TGTGCCAGTGCCGAGCTAGCGGGTACCTACGAGCAGTACTTC.

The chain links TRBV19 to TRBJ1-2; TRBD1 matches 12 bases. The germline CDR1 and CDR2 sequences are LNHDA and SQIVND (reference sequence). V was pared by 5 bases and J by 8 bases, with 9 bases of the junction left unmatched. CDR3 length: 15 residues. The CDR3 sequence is CASSFPGQGARGYTF. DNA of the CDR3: TGTGCCAGTAGTTTTCCGGGACAGGGGGCGCGGGGCTACACCTTC.

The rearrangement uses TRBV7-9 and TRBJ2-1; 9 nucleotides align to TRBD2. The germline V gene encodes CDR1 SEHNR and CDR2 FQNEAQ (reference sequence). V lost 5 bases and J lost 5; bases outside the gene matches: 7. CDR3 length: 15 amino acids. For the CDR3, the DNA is TGTGCCAGCAGCGCGTCCGGGACTAGCAACAATGAGCAGTTCTTC. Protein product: CASSASGTSNNEQFF. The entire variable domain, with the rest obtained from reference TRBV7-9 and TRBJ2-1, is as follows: DTGVSQNPRHKITKRGQNVTFRCDPISEHNRLYWYRQTLGQGPEFLTYFQNEAQLEKSRLLSDRFSAERPKGSFSTLEIQRTEQGDSAMYLCASSASGTSNNEQFFGPGTRLTVL.

Here the CDR3 DNA reads TGTGCCAGCAGTCCCTCCGGGACTCCAACCTACGAGCAGTACTTC. Amino acids: CASSPSGTPTYEQYF. The V gene is TRBV28, the J gene TRBJ2-7, with D tentatively TRBD2 (6 bases). CDR1 and CDR2 from the germline V gene are MDHEN and SYDVKM. CDR3 length: 15 amino acids. V gave up 5 bases and J gave up 2 bases, with 16 bases separating them.

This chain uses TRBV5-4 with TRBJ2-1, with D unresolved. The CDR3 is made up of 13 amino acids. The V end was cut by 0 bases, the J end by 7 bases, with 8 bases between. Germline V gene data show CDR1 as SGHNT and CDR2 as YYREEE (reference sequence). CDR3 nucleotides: TGTGCCAGCAGCTTGGGGCGGCCGAATGAGCAGTTCTTC. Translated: CASSLGRPNEQFF.

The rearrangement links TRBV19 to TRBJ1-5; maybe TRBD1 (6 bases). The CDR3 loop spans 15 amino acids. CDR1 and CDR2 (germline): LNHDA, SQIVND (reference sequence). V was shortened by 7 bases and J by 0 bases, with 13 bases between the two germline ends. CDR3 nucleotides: TGTGCCAGTATTAGGACAGACAATAGCAATCAGCCCCAGCATTTT. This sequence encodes CASIRTDNSNQPQHF.

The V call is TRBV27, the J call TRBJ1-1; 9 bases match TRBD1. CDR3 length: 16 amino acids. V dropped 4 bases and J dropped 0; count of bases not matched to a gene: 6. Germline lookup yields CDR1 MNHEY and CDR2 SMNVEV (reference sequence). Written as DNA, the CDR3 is TGTGCCAGCAGTTCGGACAGGGGCTGGATGAACACTGAAGCTTTCTTT. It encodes CASSSDRGWMNTEAFF.

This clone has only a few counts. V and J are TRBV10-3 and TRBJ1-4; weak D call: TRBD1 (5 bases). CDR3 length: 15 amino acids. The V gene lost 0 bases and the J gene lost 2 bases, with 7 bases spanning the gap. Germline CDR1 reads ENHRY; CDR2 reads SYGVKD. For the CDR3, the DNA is TGTGCCATCAGTGAGTCAAGGGGTACTAATGAAAAACTGTTTTTT. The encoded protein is CAISESRGTNEKLFF.

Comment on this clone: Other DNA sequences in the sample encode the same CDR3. CDR3 DNA: TGTGCCAGCAGCTTGAGGACTAGCGGTTACAATGAGCAGTTCTTC. Its protein product is CASSLRTSGYNEQFF. This chain links TRBV7-2 with TRBJ2-1; 10 bases are a match to TRBD2. The J segment lost 4 bases and the V segment lost 3 bases, leaving 3 bases of the junction unmatched. Germline-derived CDR1 and CDR2 are SGHTA and FQGNSA. The CDR3 totals 15 residues.

This chain's CDR3 is CASGQGNLEQYF. For the CDR3, the DNA is TGTGCCAGCGGGCAGGGGAATCTCGAGCAGTACTTC. This sequence joins TRBV3-1 (or the pseudogene TRBV3-2) and TRBJ2-7; a possible D gene is TRBD1 (6 bases). V was shortened by 8 bases and J by 6 bases, with 14 bases between the two germline ends. The CDR3 loop spans 12 amino acids. CDR1 LGHDT and CDR2 YNNKEL come from the germline V gene (reference sequence).

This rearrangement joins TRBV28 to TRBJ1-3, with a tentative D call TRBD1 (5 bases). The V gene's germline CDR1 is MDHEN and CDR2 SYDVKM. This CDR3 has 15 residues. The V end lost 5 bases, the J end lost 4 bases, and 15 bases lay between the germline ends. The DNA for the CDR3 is TGTGCCAGCAGTCCCCAGGGCGTCTGGGGAAACACCATATATTTT. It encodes CASSPQGVWGNTIYF.

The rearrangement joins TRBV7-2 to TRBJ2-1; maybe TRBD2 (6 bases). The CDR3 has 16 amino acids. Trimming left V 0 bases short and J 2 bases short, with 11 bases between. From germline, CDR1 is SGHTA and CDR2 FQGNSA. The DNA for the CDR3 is TGTGCCAGCAGCTTAGCCGGGACTGGTCCCTACAATGAGCAGTTCTTC. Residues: CASSLAGTGPYNEQFF.

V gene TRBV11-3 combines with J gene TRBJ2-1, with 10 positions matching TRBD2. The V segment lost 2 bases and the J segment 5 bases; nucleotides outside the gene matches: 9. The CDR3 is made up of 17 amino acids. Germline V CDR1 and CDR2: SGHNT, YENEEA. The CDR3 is CASSLRASGSPHNEQFF. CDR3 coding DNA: TGTGCCAGCAGCTTACGGGCTAGCGGGAGCCCCCACAATGAGCAGTTCTTC.

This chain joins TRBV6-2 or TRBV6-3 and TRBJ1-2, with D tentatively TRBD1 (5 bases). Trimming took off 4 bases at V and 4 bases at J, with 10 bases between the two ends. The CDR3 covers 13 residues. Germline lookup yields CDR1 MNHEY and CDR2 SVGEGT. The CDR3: CASSSPGIYGYTF. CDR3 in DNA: TGTGCCAGCAGTTCTCCAGGGATCTATGGCTACACCTTC.

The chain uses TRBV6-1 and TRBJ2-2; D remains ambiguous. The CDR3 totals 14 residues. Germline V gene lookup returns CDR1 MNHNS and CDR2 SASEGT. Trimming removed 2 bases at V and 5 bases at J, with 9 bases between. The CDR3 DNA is TGTGCCAGCAGTGAACGGTCGCATACCGGGGAGCTGTTTTTT. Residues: CASSERSHTGELFF.

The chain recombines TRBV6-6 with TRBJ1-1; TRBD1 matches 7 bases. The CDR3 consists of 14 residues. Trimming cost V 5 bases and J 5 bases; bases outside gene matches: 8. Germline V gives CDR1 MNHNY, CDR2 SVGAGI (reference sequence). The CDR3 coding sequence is TGTGCCAGCAGTCCCTCCGACAGGGCGACTGAAGCTTTCTTT. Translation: CASSPSDRATEAFF.

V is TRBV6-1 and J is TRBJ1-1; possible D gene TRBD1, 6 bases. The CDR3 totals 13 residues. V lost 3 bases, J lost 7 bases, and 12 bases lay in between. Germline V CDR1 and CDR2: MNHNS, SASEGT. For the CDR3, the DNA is TGTGCCAGCAGTGACGCGACAGGCCTTGAAGCTTTCTTT. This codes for CASSDATGLEAFF.